Listed here are 9 T cell receptor beta chains from one sample, sequenced in a study of tumor-infiltrating lymphocytes in localized non-small cell lung cancer. Assay: immunoSEQ multiplex PCR; the TCRdb copy retains only in-frame clones and omits some. The sample has some 12,000 clones; about 86% are singletons. Sample: uninvolved lung tissue not adjacent to the tumor. The receptors stem from a human donor with non-small cell lung cancer.

This clone was seen only once. The chain employs TRBV9 and TRBJ1-1; D may be TRBD1 (6 bases). V shed 1 base and J shed 4 bases, with 17 bases lying between them. The CDR3 consists of 16 residues. Germline V gives CDR1 SGDLS, CDR2 YYNGEE. Here the CDR3 DNA reads TGTGCCAGCAGCGTATTGGGGGGCTCCTCAGCCACTGAAGCTTTCTTT. Protein: CASSVLGGSSATEAFF.

The chain is built from TRBV6-5 and TRBJ2-2; the D call may be TRBD1 or TRBD2 (6 bases each). The length of the CDR3 is 16 residues. Trimming removed 0 bases from V and 6 bases from J, with 14 bases in between. Germline CDR1 and CDR2: MNHEY and SVGAGI. CDR3 nucleotide sequence: TGTGCCAGCAGTTACTCGGGGGGCATCCCGGCCGGGGAGCTGTTTTTT. It is translated as CASSYSGGIPAGELFF.

The chain couples TRBV7-6 to TRBJ1-3; no clear D. V was trimmed by 2 bases and J by 2 bases, leaving 10 bases between them. Germline CDR1 and CDR2: SGHVS and FNYEAQ. The CDR3 sequence is 15 residues long. The CDR3, as DNA: TGTGCCAGCAGCTTATCGGTAGGGCCTGGAAACACCATATATTTT. Protein product: CASSLSVGPGNTIYF.

The rearrangement links TRBV9 to TRBJ1-2; no clear D. In germline, CDR1 is SGDLS, CDR2 YYNGEE. The CDR3 loop spans 15 amino acids. V gave up 0 bases and J gave up 6 bases, with 15 bases separating them. Written as DNA, the CDR3 is TGTGCCAGCAGCGTAGGGACTCCTACCCAGGATGGCTACACCTTC. It is translated as CASSVGTPTQDGYTF.

The chain employs TRBV11-1 and TRBJ1-1; maybe TRBD1 (6 bases). The germline V and J ends were trimmed by 3 bases and 4 bases, with 15 bases remaining between them. The length of the CDR3 is 15 residues. Germline V CDR1 and CDR2: SGHAT, FQDESV (reference sequence). The CDR3: CASSFSGGAGTEAFF. CDR3 DNA: TGTGCCAGCAGCTTTTCGGGGGGCGCGGGCACTGAAGCTTTCTTT. Using reference TRBV11-1 and TRBJ1-1 for the parts outside the CDR3, the full variable domain is EAEVAQSPRYKITEKSQAVAFWCDPISGHATLYWYRQILGQGPELLVQFQDESVVDDSQLPKDRFSAERLKGVDSTLKIQPAELGDSAMYLCASSFSGGAGTEAFFGQGTRLTVV.

This sequence joins TRBV2 and TRBJ1-1; a possible D gene is TRBD1 (5 bases). CDR3 length: 15 amino acids. Germline V gives CDR1 SNHLY, CDR2 FYNNEI. With 9 bases removed from V and 0 bases from J, the gap between germline ends came to 17 bases. The CDR3 protein is CASTKSTGMNTEAFF. The CDR3 coding sequence is TGTGCCAGTACCAAGTCAACAGGCATGAACACTGAAGCTTTCTTT.

This rearrangement joins TRBV9 to TRBJ2-1; perhaps D is TRBD1 or TRBD2 (6 bases each). The germline V and J ends were trimmed by 2 bases and 2 bases, with 11 bases remaining between them. From germline, CDR1 is SGDLS and CDR2 YYNGEE. This CDR3 region has 15 residues. The CDR3 here is CASSVGGGPYNEQFF. CDR3 nucleotide sequence: TGTGCCAGCAGCGTTGGAGGGGGGCCCTACAATGAGCAGTTCTTC.

The chain links TRBV5-1 to TRBJ2-2; 7 bases agree with TRBD2. The CDR3 is 16 residues long. Per the germline V gene, CDR1 is SGHRS and CDR2 is YFSETQ. Trimming cost V 0 bases and J 7 bases; bases outside gene matches: 9. Written as DNA, the CDR3 is TGCGCCAGCAGCTTGGGTCTAGCGGTGGGGAACGGGGAGCTGTTTTTT. This translates into CASSLGLAVGNGELFF. The full variable domain, its missing parts supplied by reference TRBV5-1 and TRBJ2-2, is KAGVTQTPRYLIKTRGQQVTLSCSPISGHRSVSWYQQTPGQGLQFLFEYFSETQRNKGNFPGRFSGRQFSNSRSEMNVSTLELGDSALYLCASSLGLAVGNGELFFGEGSRLTVL.

The chain employs TRBV6-1 and TRBJ1-2; D unresolved. V gave up 5 bases and J gave up 5 bases, with 9 bases separating them. This CDR3 contains 12 residues. The V gene's germline CDR1 is MNHNS and CDR2 SASEGT. The DNA of the CDR3 is TGTGCCAGCAGTTCCTCGTGGTATGGCTACACCTTC. Protein product: CASSSSWYGYTF.